These 22 T cell receptor beta chains share one sample of origin, sequenced in a study of breast tumors, draining lymph nodes, adjacent tissues. Axillary draining lymph nodes of breast cancer patients supplied the node samples. TCRdb processed the multiplex PCR reads anew with MiXCR; each CDR3 protein has one entry. The table records 130,000 or so distinct CDR3 sequences, 21% of them present only once. The sequenced material came from axillary lymph node tissue. These TCRs come from a female donor with breast cancer. Some clones in this sample may be carry-over from other donors' samples.

This clonotype was seen repeatedly, ten times or more. J is TRBJ2-2 and V is TRBV6-1; TRBD2 is a possible D gene (6 bases). The CDR3 totals 15 residues. Per germline, CDR1 MNHNS and CDR2 SASEGT. V dropped 6 bases and J dropped 6 bases, with 17 bases sitting between them. The CDR3 spells CASRLGNPGAGELFF. CDR3 coding DNA: TGTGCCAGCAGACTAGGCAATCCGGGGGCCGGGGAGCTGTTTTTT.

This clonotype was found many times. The chain combines TRBV3-1 with TRBJ1-2, with D possibly being TRBD1 (6 bases). The germline gives CDR1 LGHDT, CDR2 YNNKEL (reference sequence). Trimming left V 6 bases short and J 8 bases short, with 16 bases between. The CDR3 has 13 amino acids. The chain's CDR3 is CASSFTGQQGYTF. For the CDR3, the DNA is TGTGCCAGCAGTTTCACAGGGCAACAGGGCTACACCTTC.

Note on this clonotype: A much more abundant neighbour one base away suggests this may be a read error. This rearrangement joins TRBV2 to TRBJ1-5; the D is unclear. V was trimmed by 4 bases and J by 5 bases, leaving 9 bases between them. The CDR3 covers 13 residues. The germline V gene has CDR1 SNHLY and CDR2 FYNNEI. DNA of the CDR3: TGTGCCAGCAGTGGCAGCCTAGATCAGCCCCAGCATTTT. It encodes CASSGSLDQPQHF.

This clonotype showed up many times. The chain couples TRBV9 to TRBJ1-2, with TRBD1 identical over 8 bases. This CDR3 is built from 13 residues. From germline, CDR1 is SGDLS and CDR2 YYNGEE. V was pared by 4 bases and J by 3 bases, with 2 bases of the junction left unmatched. The CDR3 spells CASSQDRDYGYTF. CDR3 DNA sequence: TGTGCCAGCAGCCAGGACAGGGACTATGGCTACACCTTC.

This clonotype came up many times. The chain joins TRBV7-9 to TRBJ1-2, with D unresolved. The CDR3 loop spans 14 amino acids. V gave up 5 bases and J gave up 2 bases, with 12 bases separating them. Germline V gene data show CDR1 as SEHNR and CDR2 as FQNEAQ (reference sequence). The CDR3 bases are TGTGCCAGCAGCCCAGCGGGCAGGAACTATGGCTACACCTTC. Protein product: CASSPAGRNYGYTF.

There are many counts of this clonotype. The V call is TRBV20-1, the J call TRBJ2-5; D is perhaps TRBD2 (6 bases). The germline V and J ends were trimmed by 5 bases and 1 base, with 14 bases remaining between them. CDR1 is DFQATT and CDR2 is SNEGSKA in the germline V gene (reference sequence). The CDR3 runs 14 residues. As DNA, the CDR3 is TGCAGTGCTCCCCGGAGGGACCTCCAAGAGACCCAGTACTTC. Encoded protein: CSAPRRDLQETQYF.

This clonotype was recorded many times. The CDR3 protein is CASSQEAGVTTDTQYF. CDR3 DNA: TGTGCCAGCAGCCAAGAGGCGGGAGTCACCACAGATACGCAGTATTTT. The genes are TRBV4-2 and TRBJ2-3; 7 bases are shared with TRBD2. The CDR3 sequence is 16 residues long. V gave up 0 bases and J gave up 2 bases; unmatched junction bases: 5. Per the germline V gene, CDR1 is LGHNA and CDR2 is YNFKEQ.

This clonotype was recorded many times. The chain recombines TRBV2 with TRBJ1-2, with D possibly being TRBD1 (6 bases). Germline values: CDR1 SNHLY, CDR2 FYNNEI. This CDR3 is built from 13 residues. Trimming removed 5 bases from V and 6 bases from J, with 13 bases in between. This chain's CDR3 is CASSRTATNGYTF. In DNA form, the CDR3 reads TGTGCCAGCAGTAGGACAGCAACAAATGGCTACACCTTC.

This clonotype has at least ten counts. The chain carries TRBV11-1 and TRBJ2-1; 8 bases fit TRBD1. Germline V gene sequence: CDR1 SGHAT, CDR2 FQDESV (reference sequence). V lost 1 base to trimming and J lost 9 bases; unmatched junction nucleotides: 8. The CDR3 spans 15 residues. CDR3 amino acids: CASSLDLRGQAEQFF. The CDR3 DNA sequence: TGTGCCAGCAGCTTAGACCTCAGGGGGCAGGCTGAGCAGTTCTTC.

This clonotype was counted many times. The rearrangement uses TRBV2 and TRBJ1-2; TRBD1 matches 7 bases. V lost 4 bases, J lost 4 bases, and 3 bases stayed unmatched. CDR1 and CDR2 from the germline V gene are SNHLY and FYNNEI. This CDR3 has 13 residues. CDR3 region: CASSGQGTYGYTF. The CDR3 DNA sequence: TGTGCCAGCAGTGGACAGGGCACCTATGGCTACACCTTC.

This clonotype showed up many times. The chain recombines TRBV6-5 with TRBJ2-1; 9 nucleotides align to TRBD1. The CDR3 length is 16 residues. With V trimmed by 6 bases and J by 6 bases, 12 bases remained unmatched. Germline CDR1 and CDR2: MNHEY and SVGAGI. The DNA for the CDR3 is TGTGCCAGCAGGTCAGCCGGGACAGGGAATGTCAATGAGCAGTTCTTC. Translating gives CASRSAGTGNVNEQFF.

This clonotype was seen a handful of times. A read error may explain this, as a much larger clone is one base away. CDR3 coding DNA: TGCAGTGTCCAACCCCGCTACGAGCAGTACTTC. Amino acids: CSVQPRYEQYF. The J gene is TRBJ2-7, the V gene TRBV20-1; no firm D call. Per germline, CDR1 DFQATT and CDR2 SNEGSKA (reference sequence). The germline V and J ends were trimmed by 7 bases and 3 bases, with 10 bases remaining between them. The CDR3 has 11 residues.

As for this clonotype: One junction end disagrees with the germline gene, perhaps due to a read error. The V and J genes are TRBV7-9 and TRBJ2-1; D possibly matches TRBD1 or TRBD2 (6 bases each). CDR3 length: 15 residues. Germline CDR1 reads SEHNR; CDR2 reads FQNEAQ (reference sequence). The CDR3 nucleotides read TGTGCCAGCAGCTCAACGAATACAGGGAGGAATGAGCAGTCCTTC. Encoded protein: CASSSTNTGRNEQSF. Full variable domain (rest looked up from reference TRBV7-9 and TRBJ2-1): DTGVSQNPRHKITKRGQNVTFRCDPISEHNRLYWYRQTLGQGPEFLTYFQNEAQLEKSRLLSDRFSAERPKGSFSTLEIQRTEQGDSAMYLCASSSTNTGRNEQSFGPGTRLTVL.

This clonotype has a count of ten or more. The CDR3 reads CASSLALGQGPYEQYF. The CDR3 coding sequence is TGTGCCAGCAGCTTGGCTCTGGGACAGGGGCCGTACGAGCAGTACTTC. The chain joins TRBV5-6 to TRBJ2-7, with 10 bases identical to TRBD1. Looked up from germline, CDR1 is SGHDT and CDR2 is YYEEEE. The V gene end was trimmed by 0 bases and the J gene end by 4 bases; junction bases not matched to a gene: 7. The CDR3 sequence is 16 residues long. Drawing the rest from reference TRBV5-6 and TRBJ2-7, the complete variable domain is DAGVTQSPTHLIKTRGQQVTLRCSPKSGHDTVSWYQQALGQGPQFIFQYYEEEERQRGNFPDRFSGHQFPNYSSELNVNALLLGDSALYLCASSLALGQGPYEQYFGPGTRLTVT.

The V and J genes are TRBV27 and TRBJ1-4; D not certain. The germline V and J ends were trimmed by 7 bases and 0 bases, with 6 bases remaining between them. Per germline, CDR1 MNHEY and CDR2 SMNVEV (reference sequence). The CDR3 is 13 amino acids. The CDR3 sequence: CASMRATNEKLFF. CDR3 in DNA: TGTGCCAGCATGCGTGCAACTAATGAAAAACTGTTTTTT. The whole variable domain, filled in from reference TRBV27 and TRBJ1-4, reads EAQVTQNPRYLITVTGKKLTVTCSQNMNHEYMSWYRQDPGLGLRQIYYSMNVEVTDKGDVPEGYKVSRKEKRNFPLILESPSPNQTSLYFCASMRATNEKLFFGSGTQLSVL.

With regard to this clonotype: One junction end does not reproduce the germline sequence, and a read error may be involved. The J gene is TRBJ2-4, the V gene TRBV20-1; 11 bases are a match to TRBD2. The CDR3 consists of 16 residues. Germline-derived CDR1 and CDR2 are DFQATT and SNEGSKA (reference sequence). In DNA form, the CDR3 reads TGCAGTGCTTATCGTAGCGGGAGGGCGGCCAAAAACACTCAGTACTTC. Translation gives CSAYRSGRAAKNTQYF.

In this sample, this clonotype turned up many times. This chain links TRBV18 with TRBJ2-7; no clear D gene. The CDR3 is 14 amino acids. V gave up 2 bases and J gave up 0 bases, with 8 bases separating them. The germline V gene has CDR1 KGHSH and CDR2 LQKENI. Here the CDR3 reads CASSPVESSYEQYF. The CDR3 region has the DNA TGTGCCAGCTCACCAGTAGAAAGCTCCTACGAGCAGTACTTC.

Ten or more counts support this clonotype. The chain joins TRBV5-1 to TRBJ2-1; TRBD2 matches at 11 bases. CDR1 SGHRS and CDR2 YFSETQ come from the germline V gene. The CDR3 extends over 15 amino acids. V lost 4 bases, J lost 7 bases, and 7 bases stayed unmatched. The CDR3 DNA is TGCGCCAGCAGCCCTAGCGGGAGGTCTCCAAATGAGCAGTTCTTC. It specifies CASSPSGRSPNEQFF.

A remark on this clonotype: This may be a read error, as it is one base from a much larger clone. The chain is built from TRBV20-1 and TRBJ1-5; possible D gene TRBD1, 6 bases. Germline V gene data show CDR1 as DFQATT and CDR2 as SNEGSKA (reference sequence). The CDR3 is 17 amino acids. V was pared by 3 bases and J by 3 bases, with 21 bases between. The CDR3 sequence: CSASPFIWAGDNQPQHF. The CDR3 DNA reads TGCAGTGCTAGTCCATTCATTTGGGCAGGGGACAATCAGCCCCAGCATTTT.

This clonotype appeared many times. The rearrangement uses TRBV29-1 and TRBJ2-1, with a weak D call TRBD2 (6 bases). CDR3 length: 14 residues. Per germline, CDR1 SQVTM and CDR2 ANQGSEA. The ends were cut back, 8 bases at V and 5 bases at J, with 19 bases in the middle. The CDR3 is CSTPGVSPNNEQFF. CDR3 DNA sequence: TGCAGCACACCGGGAGTTAGTCCTAACAATGAGCAGTTCTTC.

This clonotype has at least ten counts. CDR3 sequence (DNA): TGTGCCAGTAACGGGGACGGCTATGAAAAACTGTTTTTT. Residues: CASNGDGYEKLFF. The chain couples TRBV19 to TRBJ1-4, with a possible D match to TRBD1 (5 bases). This CDR3 has 13 residues. The germline V gene has CDR1 LNHDA and CDR2 SQIVND (reference sequence). V lost 7 bases, J lost 6 bases, and 12 bases lay in between.

Concerning this clonotype: A much larger clone lies a single base off, so this may be a read error. The chain joins TRBV11-2 to TRBJ2-5, with D unresolved. The germline V gene has CDR1 SGHAT and CDR2 FQNNGV. This CDR3 is built from 12 residues. V was clipped by 1 base and J by 7 bases, with 7 bases between them. The CDR3 here is CASSLGVGTQYF. In DNA, the CDR3 is TGTGCCAGCAGCTTAGGTGTGGGGACCCAGTACTTC.